The 13 T cell receptor beta chains given below trace back to one sample, sequenced in a study of T cell responses to AZD1222 COVID-19 vaccine. The protocol was immunoSEQ multiplex PCR, while the TCRdb copy is restricted to in-frame clones and leaves out a portion. Of 100,000 to 150,000 clones in the sample, 91% were seen once. The sample in question was peripheral blood, obtained 28 days after the second AZD1222 dose. The receptors come from an adult who received the AZD1222 COVID-19 vaccine.

The chain recombines TRBV9 with TRBJ1-4; 10 nucleotides agree with TRBD1. This CDR3 comprises 15 residues. J gave up 5 bases and V 2 bases, and 3 bases lay outside the gene matches. Germline V gene data show CDR1 as SGDLS and CDR2 as YYNGEE. CDR3 DNA sequence: TGTGCCAGCAGCGTCGGGACAGGGGAAAATGAAAAACTGTTTTTT. It translates to CASSVGTGENEKLFF.

The CDR3 bases are TGTGCCACCAGAACTTGGGGAAACACCATATATTTT. This translates into CATRTWGNTIYF. J is TRBJ1-3 and V is TRBV24-1; no clear D. From germline, CDR1 is KGHDR and CDR2 SFDVKD. The CDR3 length is 12 residues. V lost 7 bases to trimming and J lost 4 bases, with 7 bases between them.

This clone was seen just once. The chain uses TRBV7-3 and TRBJ2-1; no reliable D call. V lost 5 bases, J lost 5 bases, and 13 bases lay in between. Per germline, CDR1 SGHTA and CDR2 FQGTGA. The CDR3 extends over 14 amino acids. DNA of the CDR3: TGTGCCAGCAGCCCCCCCGGTACCCACAATGAGCAGTTCTTC. It specifies CASSPPGTHNEQFF.

This chain links TRBV10-3 with TRBJ1-5, with a weak D call TRBD1 (5 bases). Looked up from germline, CDR1 is ENHRY and CDR2 is SYGVKD. The CDR3 is made up of 12 amino acids. The ends were cut back, 9 bases at V and 5 bases at J, with 11 bases in the middle. The chain's CDR3 is CAIGGVDQPQHF. The CDR3 nucleotides read TGTGCCATAGGAGGGGTGGATCAGCCCCAGCATTTT.

There are a few counts of this clone. The rearrangement uses TRBV18 and TRBJ1-2, with D hard to call. CDR1 is KGHSH, CDR2 LQKENI, per germline. The germline V and J ends were trimmed by 4 bases and 4 bases, with 13 bases remaining between them. CDR3 length: 14 amino acids. For the CDR3, the DNA is TGTGCCAGCTCACTCGGACCAGTCAGCTATGGCTACACCTTC. Amino acid sequence: CASSLGPVSYGYTF.

J is TRBJ1-2 and V is TRBV9; the D is unclear. CDR3 length: 14 amino acids. The germline CDR1 and CDR2 sequences are SGDLS and YYNGEE. The V end lost 0 bases, the J end lost 4 bases, and 10 bases lay between the germline ends. The CDR3 here is CASSVGEAPYGYTF. CDR3 nucleotide sequence: TGTGCCAGCAGCGTAGGGGAGGCTCCCTATGGCTACACCTTC.

J is TRBJ1-5 and V is TRBV5-1; D may be TRBD1 (6 bases). Looked up from germline, CDR1 is SGHRS and CDR2 is YFSETQ. The CDR3 covers 14 residues. V was pared by 4 bases and J by 2 bases, with 10 bases between. The CDR3 loop is CASSGPGGNQPQHF. DNA for the CDR3: TGCGCCAGCAGCGGGCCAGGGGGCAATCAGCCCCAGCATTTT.

This chain joins TRBV19 and TRBJ2-2; 8 bases align to TRBD1. V dropped 4 bases and J dropped 4; count of bases not matched to a gene: 2. This CDR3 comprises 14 residues. The germline CDR1 and CDR2 sequences are LNHDA and SQIVND (reference sequence). CDR3 bases: TGTGCCAGTAGTAGGACAGGGCTCACCGGGGAGCTGTTTTTT. This translates into CASSRTGLTGELFF.

The J gene is TRBJ2-4, the V gene TRBV5-6; the D call may be TRBD1 or TRBD2 (5 bases each). Germline CDR1 is SGHDT and CDR2 is YYEEEE. Trimming removed 0 bases at V and 7 bases at J, with 14 bases between. The length of the CDR3 is 15 residues. The CDR3 nucleotides are TGTGCCAGCAGCTTGGGAGTGCGGGCAGGGAACATTCAGTACTTC. Translation gives CASSLGVRAGNIQYF.

In this sample, this clone turned up a few times. This chain links TRBV14 with TRBJ1-6; D is ambiguous. The V gene lost 4 bases and the J gene lost 10 bases, with 20 bases spanning the gap. Germline CDR1 is SGHDN and CDR2 is FVKESK. The CDR3 spans 16 residues. CDR3 in amino acids: CASSLLGGSFRSPLHF. CDR3 DNA sequence: TGTGCCAGCAGCCTCCTGGGAGGGTCTTTTAGGTCACCCCTCCACTTT.

The chain joins TRBV9 to TRBJ2-3, with TRBD2 matching over 14 bases. V gave up 4 bases and J gave up 4 bases; unmatched junction bases: 11. The CDR3 contains 18 residues. Germline CDR1 SGDLS, CDR2 YYNGEE. This CDR3 is CASSPRTSGGPGADTQYF. CDR3 DNA: TGTGCCAGCAGCCCCCGGACTAGCGGGGGGCCGGGGGCAGATACGCAGTATTTT.

The gene calls are TRBV27 and TRBJ1-2; a possible D gene is TRBD1 (5 bases). Germline-derived CDR1 and CDR2 are MNHEY and SMNVEV (reference sequence). V dropped 5 bases and J dropped 0 bases, with 19 bases sitting between them. CDR3 length: 17 residues. The CDR3 nucleotides are TGTGCCAGCAGTCGGCTGGGGGGGGAGAGGGCTAACTATGGCTACACCTTC. Amino acid sequence: CASSRLGGERANYGYTF.

This chain links TRBV21-1 with TRBJ1-1. TRBV21-1 is labeled a pseudogene. The CDR3 covers 13 residues. CDR3 in DNA: TGTGCCAGCAGCCAGGGAGGGGAGGCTGAAGCTTTCTTT. It encodes CASSQGGEAEAFF.